One sample yielded the 11 T cell receptor beta chains listed below, sequenced in a study of OX40 agonist ivuxolimab in advanced cancers. The repertoire was sequenced with immunoSEQ multiplex PCR; TCRdb's copy has only in-frame clones and lacks some. Of tens of thousands of clones listed, 80% to 90% were seen once; the top ten hold roughly 0.56%. The sequences come from CD4+ or CD8+ T cells sorted from blood, collected in a trial of the OX40 agonist ivuxolimab. The receptors come from an adult with an advanced solid tumor such as melanoma, head and neck, liver or kidney cancer.

CDR3 nucleotides: TGTGCCAGCAGTTCGACAGGGGGCTCCTACAATGAGCAGTTCTTC. It translates to CASSSTGGSYNEQFF. V usage is TRBV2 and J usage is TRBJ2-1; the match to TRBD1 covers 9 bases. V was pared by 5 bases and J by 0 bases, with 2 bases of the junction left unmatched. Germline CDR1 reads SNHLY; CDR2 reads FYNNEI. The CDR3 is made up of 15 amino acids.

J is TRBJ2-1 and V is TRBV7-9; no reliable D call. Trimming stripped 5 bases from V and 7 bases from J, with 9 bases between. The germline gives CDR1 SEHNR, CDR2 FQNEAQ (reference sequence). This CDR3 contains 12 residues. For the CDR3, the DNA is TGTGCCAGCAGCCCCCAGTCAAATGAGCAGTTCTTC. This translates into CASSPQSNEQFF.

The V call is TRBV2, the J call TRBJ2-2; 8 bases map to TRBD2. V dropped 4 bases and J dropped 5; count of bases not matched to a gene: 9. The CDR3 consists of 16 residues. Germline V gene sequence: CDR1 SNHLY, CDR2 FYNNEI. The CDR3 bases are TGTGCCAGCAGTGTGGGACCGGGGGGGGGAACCGGGGAGCTGTTTTTT. Translating gives CASSVGPGGGTGELFF.

The rearrangement links TRBV21-1 to TRBJ1-1; the D call in the table, TRBD1, was not verified against the DNA. TRBV21-1 is annotated as a pseudogene. CDR3 length: 15 amino acids. In DNA, the CDR3 is TGTGCCAGCAGCAACCCTGGCAGGGCGGACACTGAAGCTTTCTTT. Its protein is CASSNPGRADTEAFF.

The chain couples TRBV6-5 to TRBJ2-6; the D is unclear. The V and J ends lost 0 bases and 1 base respectively, with 4 bases between them. Per the germline V gene, CDR1 is MNHEY and CDR2 is SVGAGI. This CDR3 spans 15 amino acids. As DNA, the CDR3 is TGTGCCAGCAGTTACTCACCGTCTGGGGCCAACGTCCTGACTTTC. Translating it yields CASSYSPSGANVLTF.

This sequence joins TRBV10-3 and TRBJ2-7; D remains ambiguous. Trimming took 3 bases from V and 2 from J, leaving 8 bases between them. Germline V gene data show CDR1 as ENHRY and CDR2 as SYGVKD. This CDR3 is 13 amino acids long. DNA of the CDR3: TGTGCCATCAGTGACGTGGGTACCTACGAGCAGTACTTC. Its protein is CAISDVGTYEQYF.

This chain links TRBV19 with TRBJ1-5; 7 bases match TRBD1. From germline, CDR1 is LNHDA and CDR2 SQIVND (reference sequence). The CDR3 has 16 residues. J gave up 2 bases and V 5 bases, and 9 bases lay outside the gene matches. The CDR3 region is CASSRFRGQGNQPQHF. CDR3 DNA: TGTGCCAGTAGTCGTTTTAGGGGGCAGGGCAATCAGCCCCAGCATTTT.

The rearrangement uses TRBV5-1 and TRBJ2-7; D not resolved. The germline V gene encodes CDR1 SGHRS and CDR2 YFSETQ. This CDR3 comprises 13 residues. Trimming cost V 3 bases and J 3 bases, with 10 bases left between them. The CDR3 sequence: CASSSGDLYEQYF. The CDR3 nucleotides are TGCGCCAGCAGCTCCGGAGACCTCTACGAGCAGTACTTC.

This CDR3 reads CASSPGGRGPSTDTQYF. The CDR3 coding sequence is TGTGCCAGCAGCCCGGGGGGCAGGGGGCCTAGCACAGATACGCAGTATTTT. The V gene is TRBV5-4, the J gene TRBJ2-3; D possibly corresponds to TRBD1 (8 bases). Germline CDR1 is SGHNT and CDR2 is YYREEE (reference sequence). The CDR3 loop spans 17 amino acids. V was trimmed by 4 bases and J by 0 bases, leaving 18 bases between them.

This chain joins TRBV7-3 and TRBJ2-2, with 11 bases that match TRBD2. The CDR3 is 15 amino acids. Germline trimming cut 10 bases from V and 4 bases from J; bases unmatched to any gene: 8. Germline V gene lookup returns CDR1 SGHTA and CDR2 FQGTGA. CDR3 sequence reads: CATSPGLAGTGELFF. CDR3 nucleotide sequence: TGTGCCACCTCACCCGGACTAGCGGGCACCGGGGAGCTGTTTTTT.

The V gene is TRBV7-9, the J gene TRBJ1-2, with TRBD1 matching 12 bases. Losses at the gene ends were 4 bases for V and 8 bases for J; bases not matched to a gene: 5. CDR1 and CDR2 (germline): SEHNR, FQNEAQ (reference sequence). There are 14 residues in the CDR3. CDR3 residues: CASSSRDRGPGYTF. The CDR3 DNA is TGTGCCAGCAGCTCCCGGGACAGGGGGCCAGGCTACACCTTC.